This TCR beta chain was documented in a study of blood T cell repertoires in COVID-19. As for the study in general: The United States, Italy and Spain were the sources of the acute and convalescent COVID-19 samples. PBMCs, B-cell-depleted T cells, or T cells provided the cDNA or gDNA that made up the material.

Germline-derived CDR1 and CDR2 are MDHEN and SYDVKM. The J segment lost 5 bases and the V segment lost 5 bases, leaving 10 bases of the junction unmatched. This CDR3 has 16 amino acids. In the original processing: Estimation of nucleated cell counts relied on the amplification of reference gene primers. Sequenced by immunoSEQ multiplex PCR; TCRdb stores in-frame clones only, minus some. V and J calls plus clone size are reproduced from that table; the DNA served to infer D and trimming. The table has about 330,000 clones, 80% to 90% seen once. Followed over time, Seattle patients had been enrolled while infection was active.

The chain combines TRBV28 with TRBJ2-5, with 11 bases lining up with TRBD2. The sample taken for sequencing was peripheral blood. The source of this sequence is a man younger than 40 with COVID-19, enrolled during active disease. DNA for the CDR3: TGTGCCAGCAGTGGGGGGGTAGCGGGAGGGCTGGAGACCCAGTACTTC. Its protein is CASSGGVAGGLETQYF.